The sequence of this T cell receptor beta chain was determined in a study of CD8 T cells in ankylosing spondylitis. Regarding the study as a whole: Ankylosing spondylitis blood appeared to carry a characteristic TCR beta motif of roughly eight highly homologous variants. Existing reports had already noted some motif variants in reactive arthritis synovial fluid and blood.

This clonotype appeared once. Its specificity is not known. With 1 base removed from V and 1 base from J, the gap between germline ends came to 20 bases. This CDR3 has 19 amino acids. Looked up from germline, CDR1 is LNHNV and CDR2 is YYDKDF (reference sequence). TCRdb itself ran the 5' RACE reads through MiXCR, one entry per CDR3 protein. The repertoire holds about 250,000 distinct CDR3 sequences, with 32% as singletons. The sequencing input was blood, either unsorted or a sorted T cell fraction (not recorded which). This receptor was identified in a male donor with ankylosing spondylitis or in good health (not recorded which). The V call is TRBV15, the J call TRBJ2-1, with D possibly being TRBD1 or TRBD2 (6 bases each). The CDR3 DNA sequence: TGTGCCACCAGCAGAGTCTCTCTGGGGGCGGGGAGATCCTACAATGAGCAGTTCTTC. Amino acid sequence: CATSRVSLGAGRSYNEQFF.